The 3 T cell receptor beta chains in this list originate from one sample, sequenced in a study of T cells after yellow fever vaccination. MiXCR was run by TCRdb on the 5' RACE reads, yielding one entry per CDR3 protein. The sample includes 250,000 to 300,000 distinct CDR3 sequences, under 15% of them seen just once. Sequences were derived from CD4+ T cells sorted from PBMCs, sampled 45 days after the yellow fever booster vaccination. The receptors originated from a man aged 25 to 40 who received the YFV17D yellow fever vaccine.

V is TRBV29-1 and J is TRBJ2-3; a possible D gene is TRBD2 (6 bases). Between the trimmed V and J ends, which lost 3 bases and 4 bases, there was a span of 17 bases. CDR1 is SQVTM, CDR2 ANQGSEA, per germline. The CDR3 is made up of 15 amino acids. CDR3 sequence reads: CSVDAGGEWADTQYF. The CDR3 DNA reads TGCAGCGTTGATGCCGGCGGGGAGTGGGCAGATACGCAGTATTTT.

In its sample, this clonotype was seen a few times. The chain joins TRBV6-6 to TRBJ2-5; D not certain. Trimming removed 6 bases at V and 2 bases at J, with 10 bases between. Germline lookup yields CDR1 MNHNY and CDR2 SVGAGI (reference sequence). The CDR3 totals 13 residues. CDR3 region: CASRKDYQETQYF. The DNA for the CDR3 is TGTGCCAGCAGGAAGGATTATCAAGAGACCCAGTACTTC.

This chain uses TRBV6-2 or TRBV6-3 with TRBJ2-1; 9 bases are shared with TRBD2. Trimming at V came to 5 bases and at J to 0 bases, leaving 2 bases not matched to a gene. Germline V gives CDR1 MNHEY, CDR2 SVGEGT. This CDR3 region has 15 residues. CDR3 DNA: TGTGCCAGCAGTCGACTAGCGGCCTCCTACAATGAGCAGTTCTTC. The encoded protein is CASSRLAASYNEQFF.